These T cell receptor beta chains were read from a single sample in a study of CD8 T cells in Susac syndrome. TCRdb reanalysed the immunoSEQ multiplex PCR reads using MiXCR and keeps one entry per CDR3 protein. The sample has some 200,000 distinct CDR3 sequences, about 93% seen once. Sequenced input: CD8+ T cells from PBMCs. These receptors were obtained from a human donor with multiple sclerosis. Each CDR3 is given with its conserved first and last residue.

j_gene | v_gene | CDR3aa
TRBJ1-1 | TRBV3-1 | CASSQTGEPEAFF
TRBJ2-7 | TRBV6-2/TRBV6-3 | CASSYGSSGSSYEQYF
TRBJ1-1 | TRBV6-5 | CASTRTGDTEAFF
TRBJ1-1 | TRBV4-3 | CASSQGQGFEAFF
TRBJ1-2 | TRBV7-9 | CASSLTGDRFGGYTF
TRBJ2-5 | TRBV4-3 | CASSQDRLEETQYF
TRBJ2-5 | TRBV5-6 | CASSLLRAGPQETQYF
TRBJ1-1 | TRBV30 | CAWNGGRFEAFF
TRBJ1-4 | TRBV10-2 | CASSEWGSRDEKLFF
TRBJ2-7 | TRBV30 | CAWGTESSYEQYF
TRBJ2-3 | TRBV9 | CASSLDLDTQYF
TRBJ1-3 | TRBV30 | CAWRTGSGNTIYF
TRBJ2-4 | TRBV27 | CASTPNPAQQNIQYF
TRBJ1-5 | TRBV20-1 | CSASATGGYSNQPQHF
TRBJ1-1 | TRBV27 | CASSFGGGGMAFF
TRBJ2-2 | TRBV12-3/TRBV12-4 | CATGKAGVAGELFF
TRBJ1-1 | TRBV4-3 | CASSGRTGGLSTEAFF
TRBJ1-2 | TRBV7-9 | CASSSRGEGWVYGYTF
TRBJ2-1 | TRBV6-5 | CASSYSGSGGPYNEQFF
TRBJ1-3 | TRBV3-1 | CASSQDKGYDEGNTIYF
TRBJ1-5 | TRBV27 | CASSLGTNQPQHF
TRBJ2-5 | TRBV29-1 | CSVDLVGGPLETQYF
TRBJ2-1 | TRBV2 | CASSEALFSEQFF
TRBJ2-2 | TRBV20-1 | CSASDRPGGTGELFF
TRBJ2-7 | TRBV5-4 | CASSSMGSKQYF
TRBJ1-2 | TRBV9 | CASSAWISGYTF
TRBJ2-3 | TRBV13 | CASSSRLAGVADTQYF
TRBJ2-3 | TRBV7-6 | CASSLGLAGEDTQYF
TRBJ1-1 | TRBV7-2 | CASSLAQHTEAFF
TRBJ2-1 | TRBV6-5 | CASSYSPSGDIYNEQFF
TRBJ2-1 | TRBV12-5 | CASGPGTVSSYNEQFF
TRBJ2-2 | TRBV29-1 | CSSTWGTGELFF
TRBJ2-7 | TRBV2 | CASSGTGVSYEQYF
TRBJ2-7 | TRBV19 | CASSIGLPPYEQYF
TRBJ2-7 | TRBV30 | CAWSVMGTRMDEQYF
TRBJ1-2 | TRBV7-9 | CASSLDGGQGGYTF
TRBJ2-7 | TRBV19 | CASSSDGAYEQYF
TRBJ2-1 | TRBV7-3 | CASSPLGGYEQFF
TRBJ1-1 | TRBV20-1 | CSARGGAGMNTEAFF
TRBJ2-7 | TRBV2 | CASSDQTGNYEQYF
TRBJ2-3 | TRBV27 | CASSLSSLAGWSTDTQYF
TRBJ1-1 | TRBV4-1 | CASSHLGQGNTEAFF